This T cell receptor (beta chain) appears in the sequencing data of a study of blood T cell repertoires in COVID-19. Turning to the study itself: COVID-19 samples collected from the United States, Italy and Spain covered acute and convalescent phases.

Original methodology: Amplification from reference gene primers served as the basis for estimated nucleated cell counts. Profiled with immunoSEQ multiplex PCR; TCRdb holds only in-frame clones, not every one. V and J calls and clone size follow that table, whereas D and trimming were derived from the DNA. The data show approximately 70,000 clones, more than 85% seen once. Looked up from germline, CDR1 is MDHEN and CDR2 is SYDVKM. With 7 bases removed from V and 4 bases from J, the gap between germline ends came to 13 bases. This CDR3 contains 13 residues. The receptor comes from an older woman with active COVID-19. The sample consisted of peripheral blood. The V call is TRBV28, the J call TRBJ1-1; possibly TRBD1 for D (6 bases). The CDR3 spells CASIGGATTEAFF. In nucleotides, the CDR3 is TGTGCCAGCATTGGGGGCGCGACCACTGAAGCTTTCTTT.